The 30 T cell receptor beta chains in this list originate from one sample, sequenced in a study of OX40 agonist ivuxolimab in advanced cancers. TCRdb's copy holds only in-frame clones and misses some; the assay was immunoSEQ multiplex PCR. The data contain tens of thousands of clones, under 90% of them singletons. This specimen consisted of CD4+ or CD8+ T cells sorted from blood, obtained in a trial of the OX40 agonist ivuxolimab. The origin of the receptors is an adult with an advanced solid tumor such as melanoma, head and neck, liver or kidney cancer.

The V and J genes are TRBV7-2 and TRBJ2-3; tentative D call: TRBD2 (5 bases). This CDR3 has 13 residues. Trimming took 5 bases from V and 3 from J, leaving 9 bases between them. Germline CDR1 is SGHTA and CDR2 is FQGNSA. The CDR3 protein is CASSPPGTDTQYF. The CDR3 DNA reads TGTGCCAGCAGCCCTCCGGGGACAGATACGCAGTATTTT.

This clone was detected once. This rearrangement joins TRBV4-3 to TRBJ2-1; maybe TRBD2 (5 bases). Looked up from germline, CDR1 is LGHNA and CDR2 is YSLEER. V dropped 1 base and J dropped 5 bases, with 12 bases sitting between them. This CDR3 is built from 15 residues. Written as DNA, the CDR3 is TGCGCCAGCAGCCAAGGGAGGAGCACAAACAATGAGCAGTTCTTC. Residues: CASSQGRSTNNEQFF.

The chain couples TRBV2 to TRBJ2-6; no clear D. Germline CDR1 reads SNHLY; CDR2 reads FYNNEI. The CDR3 runs to 12 residues. Trimming took 8 bases from V and 9 from J, leaving 11 bases between them. DNA for the CDR3: TGTGCCAGCGTTTATCTCCACAACGTCCTGACTTTC. Protein sequence: CASVYLHNVLTF.

The V and J genes are TRBV5-1 and TRBJ1-1, with 9 bases that match TRBD1. The CDR3 has 16 residues. The germline V gene encodes CDR1 SGHRS and CDR2 YFSETQ. V was pared by 2 bases and J by 0 bases, with 5 bases of the junction left unmatched. CDR3 sequence reads: CASSLDRGFMNTEAFF. The CDR3, as DNA: TGCGCCAGCAGCTTAGACAGGGGGTTTATGAACACTGAAGCTTTCTTT.

This clone was counted once. This chain uses TRBV7-9 with TRBJ2-1; D remains ambiguous. CDR1 is SEHNR, CDR2 FQNEAQ, per germline (reference sequence). The CDR3 has 14 amino acids. Trimming removed 7 bases from V and 3 bases from J, with 13 bases in between. The CDR3, as DNA: TGTGCCAGCACGCTAGTGACCCACTACAATGAGCAGTTCTTC. Translated: CASTLVTHYNEQFF.

The chain combines TRBV5-4 with TRBJ2-1; 10 positions match TRBD2. CDR1 and CDR2 from the germline V gene are SGHNT and YYREEE (reference sequence). The CDR3 sequence is 16 residues long. Losses at the gene ends were 4 bases for V and 0 bases for J; bases not matched to a gene: 4. DNA for the CDR3: TGTGCCAGCAGCACCTCTAGCGGGAGCTCCTACAATGAGCAGTTCTTC. It yields the protein CASSTSSGSSYNEQFF.

V and J are TRBV5-1 and TRBJ2-7; 7 bases are a match to TRBD1. The CDR3 has 15 amino acids. Germline values: CDR1 SGHRS, CDR2 YFSETQ. V was clipped by 2 bases and J by 0 bases; unmatched bases: 5. CDR3 nucleotide sequence: TGCGCCAGCAGCTTACGACAGGGCATCTCCTACGAGCAGTACTTC. It yields the protein CASSLRQGISYEQYF.

The genes are TRBV27 and TRBJ2-1; 14 bases are a match to TRBD2. Looked up from germline, CDR1 is MNHEY and CDR2 is SMNVEV (reference sequence). The CDR3 runs to 18 residues. V dropped 4 bases and J dropped 0; count of bases not matched to a gene: 5. The CDR3 region has the DNA TGTGCCAGCAGTTCGGGACTAGCGGGGGTCAGCTCCTACAATGAGCAGTTCTTC. Amino acid sequence: CASSSGLAGVSSYNEQFF.

The gene calls are TRBV10-3 and TRBJ2-7; 9 bases are shared with TRBD1. The germline V gene encodes CDR1 ENHRY and CDR2 SYGVKD. The CDR3 covers 13 residues. Trimming took 6 bases from V and 4 from J; bases not matched to a gene: 4. The chain's CDR3 is CAISRDRDYEQYF. For the CDR3, the DNA is TGTGCCATCAGCCGGGACAGGGATTACGAGCAGTACTTC.

The CDR3 sequence: CASSPTSGRDNEQFF. The CDR3 DNA reads as TGTGCCAGCTCACCAACTAGCGGGAGAGACAATGAGCAGTTCTTC. V gene TRBV18 combines with J gene TRBJ2-1, with 11 bases lining up with TRBD2. CDR1 is KGHSH and CDR2 is LQKENI in the germline V gene. There are 15 residues in the CDR3. V trimming: 2 bases; J trimming: 5 bases; junction bases outside the gene matches: 2.

The V call is TRBV19, the J call TRBJ2-1; tentatively, D is TRBD2 (5 bases). This CDR3 comprises 13 residues. V gave up 1 base and J gave up 8 bases, with 9 bases separating them. Germline assignment: CDR1 LNHDA and CDR2 SQIVND (reference sequence). The CDR3 coding sequence is TGTGCCAGTAGTATAGGCGGGTTCTATGAGCAGTTCTTC. Protein sequence: CASSIGGFYEQFF.

V usage is TRBV5-1 and J usage is TRBJ1-2; possible D gene TRBD1, 5 bases. The CDR3 consists of 17 residues. Trimming took off 0 bases at V and 0 bases at J, with 15 bases between the two ends. Germline CDR1 and CDR2: SGHRS and YFSETQ. CDR3 amino acids: CASSLGFGAASNYGYTF. The CDR3 coding sequence is TGCGCCAGCAGCTTGGGTTTTGGGGCAGCTTCTAACTATGGCTACACCTTC.

This clone was seen once. The chain combines TRBV11-2 with TRBJ2-5; TRBD2 matches at 8 bases. V trimming: 5 bases; J trimming: 4 bases; junction bases outside the gene matches: 9. Looked up from germline, CDR1 is SGHAT and CDR2 is FQNNGV. The CDR3 spans 15 residues. CDR3 DNA: TGTGCCAGCAGCCCGTCGGGGGGGCGCACAGAGACCCAGTACTTC. It specifies CASSPSGGRTETQYF.

The chain recombines TRBV5-4 with TRBJ2-3; 7 bases are a match to TRBD2. Looked up from germline, CDR1 is SGHNT and CDR2 is YYREEE (reference sequence). This CDR3 spans 14 amino acids. J gave up 1 base and V 4 bases, and 3 bases lay outside the gene matches. Here the CDR3 reads CASSRSGGTDTQYF. In nucleotides, the CDR3 is TGTGCCAGCAGCCGAAGCGGGGGCACAGATACGCAGTATTTT.

The J gene is TRBJ1-2, the V gene TRBV18, with a possible D match to TRBD1 (5 bases). This CDR3 spans 15 amino acids. V dropped 2 bases and J dropped 2 bases, with 12 bases sitting between them. Germline values: CDR1 KGHSH, CDR2 LQKENI. DNA for the CDR3: TGTGCCAGCTCACCATCCGGGACCAAGAACTATGGCTACACCTTC. As protein: CASSPSGTKNYGYTF.

This clone has only one observation. J is TRBJ2-5 and V is TRBV7-6, with D perhaps TRBD1 (5 bases). Trimming shortened V by 0 bases and J by 6 bases, and 5 bases separated the two germline ends. The CDR3 is made up of 12 amino acids. The germline V gene encodes CDR1 SGHVS and CDR2 FNYEAQ. The CDR3 protein is CASSLAGQTQYF. The CDR3 DNA follows: TGTGCCAGCAGCTTAGCGGGGCAGACCCAGTACTTC.

This chain uses TRBV29-1 with TRBJ1-1; 12 nucleotides agree with TRBD1. Per the germline V gene, CDR1 is SQVTM and CDR2 is ANQGSEA. CDR3 length: 14 residues. V gave up 4 bases and J gave up 5 bases; unmatched junction bases: 5. The CDR3 region is CSVVWDRGLTEAFF. CDR3 nucleotide sequence: TGCAGCGTTGTTTGGGACAGGGGGCTTACTGAAGCTTTCTTT.

The table lists this clone with a few counts. The J gene is TRBJ1-1, the V gene TRBV7-9; D might be TRBD1 (6 bases). The CDR3 totals 12 residues. Germline CDR1 SEHNR, CDR2 FQNEAQ (reference sequence). V was shortened by 7 bases and J by 4 bases, with 10 bases between the two germline ends. The CDR3 here is CASNWDITEAFF. The CDR3, as DNA: TGTGCCAGCAACTGGGACATCACTGAAGCTTTCTTT. Combining the CDR3 with reference TRBV7-9 and TRBJ1-1 gives the whole variable domain DTGVSQNPRHKITKRGQNVTFRCDPISEHNRLYWYRQTLGQGPEFLTYFQNEAQLEKSRLLSDRFSAERPKGSFSTLEIQRTEQGDSAMYLCASNWDITEAFFGQGTRLTVV.

This clone was seen once. The chain recombines TRBV25-1 with TRBJ2-1; TRBD1 aligns across 8 bases. The junction had 9 bases not matched to a gene; V was cut back by 5 bases and J by 3 bases. The CDR3 has 16 residues. CDR1 and CDR2 from the germline V gene are MGHDK and SYGVNS. CDR3 sequence: CASSRGQGRSYNEQFF. CDR3 DNA sequence: TGTGCCAGCAGTCGTGGACAGGGCAGGAGCTACAATGAGCAGTTCTTC.

The chain employs TRBV7-9 and TRBJ1-2, with D maybe TRBD1 (5 bases). The V and J ends lost 2 bases and 1 base respectively, with 8 bases between them. CDR1 is SEHNR, CDR2 FQNEAQ, per germline (reference sequence). The CDR3 has 14 amino acids. Written as DNA, the CDR3 is TGTGCCAGCAGCTTACAGGGAGTTAACTATGGCTACACCTTC. Translation gives CASSLQGVNYGYTF.

The chain recombines TRBV18 with TRBJ2-7, with no clear D. Germline CDR1 reads KGHSH; CDR2 reads LQKENI. This CDR3 region has 14 residues. Trimming took off 2 bases at V and 4 bases at J, with 12 bases between the two ends. CDR3 protein: CASSPWDKIYEQYF. The CDR3 region has the DNA TGTGCCAGCTCACCATGGGATAAGATATACGAGCAGTACTTC.

This rearrangement joins TRBV4-3 to TRBJ1-6; 7 bases fit TRBD1. V lost 2 bases, J lost 10 bases, and 5 bases stayed unmatched. Germline lookup yields CDR1 LGHNA and CDR2 YSLEER. The CDR3 length is 14 residues. As DNA, the CDR3 is TGCGCCAGCAGCCAAACAGGGGTAGGCTCACCCCTCCACTTT. This encodes CASSQTGVGSPLHF.

V gene TRBV7-2 combines with J gene TRBJ2-7, with TRBD2 as a possible D gene (6 bases). The germline V and J ends were trimmed by 5 bases and 6 bases, with 14 bases remaining between them. This CDR3 region has 13 residues. Germline V gene sequence: CDR1 SGHTA, CDR2 FQGNSA. CDR3 residues: CASSRTTQGEQYF. The CDR3 DNA reads TGTGCCAGCAGCCGGACTACCCAAGGCGAGCAGTACTTC.

The chain employs TRBV7-2 and TRBJ1-4; TRBD1 agrees at 8 bases. The trim removed 3 bases at V and 5 bases at J, leaving 8 bases unmatched. Germline V CDR1 and CDR2: SGHTA, FQGNSA. The CDR3 is 16 residues long. As DNA, the CDR3 is TGTGCCAGCAGCTTGACAGGGGCCTTAGCCAATGAAAAACTGTTTTTT. Its protein is CASSLTGALANEKLFF.

The gene calls are TRBV5-6 and TRBJ1-5; maybe TRBD1 (6 bases). The V end lost 4 bases, the J end lost 1 base, and 9 bases lay between the germline ends. CDR1 and CDR2 (germline): SGHDT, YYEEEE. The CDR3 length is 14 residues. CDR3 sequence: CASSRRGSNQPQHF. The DNA for the CDR3 is TGTGCCAGCAGCCGCAGGGGAAGCAATCAGCCCCAGCATTTT. The full variable domain, with the rest looked up from reference TRBV5-6 and TRBJ1-5, is DAGVTQSPTHLIKTRGQQVTLRCSPKSGHDTVSWYQQALGQGPQFIFQYYEEEERQRGNFPDRFSGHQFPNYSSELNVNALLLGDSALYLCASSRRGSNQPQHFGDGTRLSIL.

This clone was picked up a small number of times. This chain connects TRBV11-2 to TRBJ1-3; D not certain. Germline V gene data show CDR1 as SGHAT and CDR2 as FQNNGV. Trimming stripped 3 bases from V and 0 bases from J, with 9 bases between. The CDR3 covers 15 residues. CDR3 coding DNA: TGTGCCAGCAGCTTTGGCGGTGGCTCTGGAAACACCATATATTTT. The encoded protein is CASSFGGGSGNTIYF.

This clone was detected only once. The chain joins TRBV6-5 to TRBJ2-1, with D possibly TRBD1 on 6 matching bases. The CDR3 spans 15 residues. Germline CDR1 and CDR2: MNHEY and SVGAGI. V lost 5 bases, J lost 0 bases, and 11 bases lay in between. This CDR3 is CASSVQGSSYNEQFF. CDR3 bases: TGTGCCAGCAGTGTACAGGGTAGCTCCTACAATGAGCAGTTCTTC.

The chain carries TRBV4-2 and TRBJ2-1; 7 bases line up with TRBD2. The CDR3 consists of 16 residues. Trimming took 4 bases from V and 6 from J; bases not matched to a gene: 12. CDR1 is LGHNA and CDR2 is YNFKEQ in the germline V gene. Here the CDR3 DNA reads TGTGCCAGCAGCCGTTCCCTAGCGGAGACCCTCAATGAGCAGTTCTTC. It yields the protein CASSRSLAETLNEQFF.

This chain joins TRBV9 and TRBJ1-2; possibly TRBD1 for D (6 bases). Germline-derived CDR1 and CDR2 are SGDLS and YYNGEE. The CDR3 runs 13 residues. The V gene lost 0 bases and the J gene lost 4 bases, with 7 bases spanning the gap. The CDR3 here is CASSVGTVYGYTF. DNA for the CDR3: TGTGCCAGCAGCGTAGGGACAGTCTATGGCTACACCTTC.

The V call is TRBV27, the J call TRBJ2-3; TRBD2 is a possible D gene (5 bases). Between the trimmed V and J ends, which lost 6 bases and 6 bases, there was a span of 10 bases. The CDR3 length is 12 residues. Germline CDR1 reads MNHEY; CDR2 reads SMNVEV (reference sequence). The CDR3: CASRRVMDTQYF. CDR3 coding DNA: TGTGCCAGCAGGAGGGTAATGGATACGCAGTATTTT.